This T cell receptor beta chain comes out of a study of blood T cell repertoires in COVID-19. As for the study in general: Samples taken during acute and convalescent COVID-19 were collected in the United States, Italy and Spain. Nucleic acid was either cDNA or gDNA, and it came from T cells, B-cell-depleted T cells, or PBMCs.

CDR3 length: 14 amino acids. Germline V CDR1 and CDR2: MNHNY, SVGAGI (reference sequence). V was trimmed by 2 bases and J by 4 bases, leaving 11 bases between them. Authors' data handling: Reference gene primer amplification gave estimated nucleated cell counts. Data came from immunoSEQ multiplex PCR; TCRdb stores just in-frame clones and leaves some out. The V and J calls and clone size are taken from that table; D and trimming were inferred from the DNA. The sample holds 200,000 to 300,000 clones; roughly 84% are singletons and the top ten take about 1.5%. Sequenced sample: peripheral blood. The receptor comes from a middle-aged woman who had recovered from COVID-19. J is TRBJ1-2 and V is TRBV6-6; D not resolved. The CDR3 nucleotides read TGTGCCAGCAGTTACCCACGATCGGGCTATGGCTACACCTTC. Translated, it gives CASSYPRSGYGYTF.